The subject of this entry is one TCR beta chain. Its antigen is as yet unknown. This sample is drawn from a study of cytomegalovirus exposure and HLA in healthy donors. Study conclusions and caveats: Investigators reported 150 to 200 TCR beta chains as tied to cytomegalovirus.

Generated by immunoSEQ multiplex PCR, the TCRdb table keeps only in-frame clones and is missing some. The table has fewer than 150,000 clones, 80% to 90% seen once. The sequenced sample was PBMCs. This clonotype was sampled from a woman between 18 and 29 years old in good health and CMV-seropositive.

The CDR3 here is CASSVPGQGIRGYTF. CDR3 nucleotides: TGTGCCAGTAGTGTACCGGGACAGGGGATAAGGGGCTACACCTTC. The rearrangement uses TRBV19 and TRBJ1-2, with TRBD1 matching 10 bases. The germline CDR1 and CDR2 sequences are LNHDA and SQIVND (reference sequence). V gave up 5 bases and J gave up 8 bases; unmatched junction bases: 11. The CDR3 is 15 residues long.